These 22 T cell receptor beta chains originate from one sample sequenced in a study of cytomegalovirus exposure and HLA in healthy donors (dated by TCRdb to the late 2010s). Library method: the immunoSEQ multiplex PCR assay. The multiplex PCR relied on a mix of 60 forward primers for TCR Vbeta segments and 13 reverse primers for TCR Jbeta segments. TCRdb retrieved this table from immuneACCESS and kept in-frame rearrangements only. Not all clones are present; in checked studies, unresolved V genes account for under half, and no reason is known for the remainder. The sample includes around 120,000 clones, with around two thirds observed a single time. The ten largest clones add up to about 7.9% of the sample. The sample comprised PBMCs. These receptors all stem from a woman between 40 and 50 years old in good health and CMV-seropositive.

V and J are TRBV18 and TRBJ1-2; 7 nucleotides agree with TRBD1. Trimming at V came to 3 bases and at J to 4 bases, leaving 2 bases not matched to a gene. The CDR3 consists of 13 residues. CDR1 and CDR2 from the germline V gene are KGHSH and LQKENI. DNA of the CDR3: TGTGCCAGCTCACCGGGACAGATCTATGGCTACACCTTC. It encodes CASSPGQIYGYTF.

This rearrangement joins TRBV6-4 to TRBJ2-3, with a tentative D call TRBD1 (6 bases). The CDR3 has 15 residues. Germline assignment: CDR1 MRHNA and CDR2 SNTAGT. V shed 0 bases and J shed 6 bases, with 13 bases lying between them. CDR3 sequence: CASSDSNRVGDTQYF. The CDR3 DNA reads as TGTGCCAGCAGTGACTCGAACAGGGTTGGGGATACGCAGTATTTT.

J is TRBJ2-5 and V is TRBV19; D possibly corresponds to TRBD1 (5 bases). Trimming removed 1 base from V and 3 bases from J, with 9 bases in between. The germline V gene has CDR1 LNHDA and CDR2 SQIVND (reference sequence). This CDR3 has 14 amino acids. The CDR3 DNA reads TGTGCCAGTAGTATAGCAGGACAAAAAGAGACCCAGTACTTC. This gives the protein CASSIAGQKETQYF.

The sample holds many counts of this clone. The rearrangement uses TRBV29-1 and TRBJ2-3, with D maybe TRBD1 (7 bases). From germline, CDR1 is SQVTM and CDR2 ANQGSEA. The CDR3 has 14 amino acids. V was trimmed by 8 bases and J by 2 bases, leaving 17 bases between them. Here the CDR3 DNA reads TGCAGCTCCCTTGGGGGGACAGCCACAGATACGCAGTATTTT. Protein sequence: CSSLGGTATDTQYF.

This clone was seen more than once but under ten times. The chain combines TRBV7-3 with TRBJ1-1; D not resolved. CDR1 and CDR2 (germline): SGHTA, FQGTGA. Trimming stripped 5 bases from V and 1 base from J, with 8 bases between. This CDR3 comprises 13 residues. CDR3 in DNA: TGTGCCAGCAGCCTCGACACGAACACTGAAGCTTTCTTT. This gives the protein CASSLDTNTEAFF.

CDR3 protein: CASRGGTGKNIQYF. CDR3 bases: TGTGCCAGCAGGGGGGGGACAGGCAAAAACATTCAGTACTTC. The V gene is TRBV2, the J gene TRBJ2-4, with D perhaps TRBD1 (8 bases). Germline V gene sequence: CDR1 SNHLY, CDR2 FYNNEI. The ends were cut back, 6 bases at V and 3 bases at J, with 12 bases in the middle. The CDR3 contains 14 residues.

A note on this clone: Different DNA sequences within this sample yield the same CDR3. The chain has TRBV5-6 and TRBJ2-7, with D uncertain. V was clipped by 4 bases and J by 4 bases, with 9 bases between them. Germline CDR1 SGHDT, CDR2 YYEEEE. This CDR3 has 12 amino acids. CDR3 loop: CASSLGAYEQYF. The CDR3 nucleotides are TGTGCCAGCAGCCTCGGAGCGTACGAGCAGTACTTC.

Only one count was recorded for this clone. The V call is TRBV4-3, the J call TRBJ2-3, with 7 bases that match TRBD2. Germline CDR1 reads LGHNA; CDR2 reads YSLEER. The CDR3 sequence is 17 residues long. Trimming at V came to 4 bases and at J to 2 bases, leaving 12 bases not matched to a gene. The CDR3 coding sequence is TGCGCCAGCAGCCCCAGGGCCCGCGGGGGACTCACAGATACGCAGTATTTT. Its protein is CASSPRARGGLTDTQYF.

The chain recombines TRBV6-5 with TRBJ2-5, with 9 nucleotides matching TRBD1. Germline CDR1 MNHEY, CDR2 SVGAGI. There are 15 residues in the CDR3. Trimming took 5 bases from V and 5 from J; bases not matched to a gene: 9. This CDR3 is CASSPETGGHETQYF. The CDR3 coding sequence is TGTGCCAGCAGTCCTGAAACAGGGGGCCATGAGACCCAGTACTTC.

The chain employs TRBV12-5 and TRBJ2-3; 11 bases map to TRBD2. The CDR3 loop spans 16 amino acids. Germline loops: CDR1 LGHNT, CDR2 FRNRAP. J gave up 2 bases and V 6 bases, and 7 bases lay outside the gene matches. This CDR3 is CASGISGGGYTDTQYF. The CDR3 DNA reads as TGTGCTAGTGGCATTAGCGGGGGGGGGTACACAGATACGCAGTATTTT.

This chain links TRBV6-5 with TRBJ1-6; 7 bases agree with TRBD1. V trimming: 3 bases; J trimming: 7 bases; junction bases outside the gene matches: 6. Germline-derived CDR1 and CDR2 are MNHEY and SVGAGI. This CDR3 has 15 residues. The CDR3 nucleotides are TGTGCCAGCAGTTATGGACAGGCGAACAATTCACCCCTCCACTTT. Protein product: CASSYGQANNSPLHF.

The chain joins TRBV9 to TRBJ1-2, with TRBD1 matching over 11 bases. The germline V gene has CDR1 SGDLS and CDR2 YYNGEE. The CDR3 runs to 14 residues. Losses at the gene ends were 2 bases for V and 4 bases for J; bases not matched to a gene: 1. The CDR3 spells CASSVGQGGYGYTF. The CDR3 nucleotides read TGTGCCAGCAGCGTGGGACAGGGGGGCTATGGCTACACCTTC.

The chain uses TRBV5-4 and TRBJ2-1; D perhaps matches TRBD2 (6 bases). With 5 bases removed from V and 0 bases from J, the gap between germline ends came to 12 bases. The V gene's germline CDR1 is SGHNT and CDR2 YYREEE (reference sequence). The CDR3 extends over 15 amino acids. DNA of the CDR3: TGTGCCAGCAGTCGGGACTCTAGCTCCTACAATGAGCAGTTCTTC. This translates into CASSRDSSSYNEQFF.

The V call is TRBV5-4, the J call TRBJ1-1, with 10 bases that match TRBD1. Trimming removed 0 bases from V and 0 bases from J; junction bases left unmatched: 5. There are 17 residues in the CDR3. Germline-derived CDR1 and CDR2 are SGHNT and YYREEE (reference sequence). This chain's CDR3 is CASSLGQGAAMNTEAFF. The CDR3 DNA follows: TGTGCCAGCAGCTTGGGACAGGGGGCCGCAATGAACACTGAAGCTTTCTTT.

The chain employs TRBV5-1 and TRBJ1-6, with 9 nucleotides matching TRBD1. The germline V gene has CDR1 SGHRS and CDR2 YFSETQ. V lost 4 bases and J lost 7; bases outside the gene matches: 6. The CDR3 is 15 residues long. The CDR3, as DNA: TGCGCCAGCAGCCCGGGACAGGGAGGGAATTCACCCCTCCACTTT. This codes for CASSPGQGGNSPLHF.

This chain links TRBV4-3 with TRBJ2-5; D is possibly TRBD2 (7 bases). Germline V gene data show CDR1 as LGHNA and CDR2 as YSLEER. The V and J ends lost 0 bases and 2 bases respectively, with 22 bases between them. This CDR3 spans 19 amino acids. CDR3 nucleotides: TGCGCCAGCAGCCAAGATAGGGGGGGTGGAGGGGGAGCACAAGAGACCCAGTACTTC. It specifies CASSQDRGGGGGAQETQYF.

This rearrangement joins TRBV2 to TRBJ2-5, with D possibly being TRBD2 (6 bases). CDR1 and CDR2 (germline): SNHLY, FYNNEI. The ends were cut back, 1 base at V and 4 bases at J, with 16 bases in the middle. The CDR3 consists of 16 residues. The CDR3 spells CASSEGRGGYGETQYF. In DNA, the CDR3 is TGTGCCAGCAGTGAAGGGAGGGGCGGTTACGGAGAGACCCAGTACTTC.

The J gene is TRBJ2-2, the V gene TRBV5-1; 10 bases align to TRBD1. Losses at the gene ends were 1 base for V and 4 bases for J; bases not matched to a gene: 10. This CDR3 is built from 18 residues. Germline CDR1 SGHRS, CDR2 YFSETQ. The CDR3 reads CASSLRQGASISTGELFF. CDR3 coding DNA: TGCGCCAGCAGCTTGAGACAGGGGGCTTCTATAAGCACCGGGGAGCTGTTTTTT.

The chain is built from TRBV2 and TRBJ2-1; the match to TRBD2 covers 9 bases. Germline V gene lookup returns CDR1 SNHLY and CDR2 FYNNEI. CDR3 length equals 17 residues. Trimming took 2 bases from V and 6 from J; bases not matched to a gene: 11. The CDR3 region is CASSENHWRGGTNEQFF. Here the CDR3 DNA reads TGTGCCAGCAGTGAAAACCATTGGCGGGGGGGCACCAATGAGCAGTTCTTC.

The gene calls are TRBV7-9 and TRBJ2-1; 8 positions match TRBD1. The CDR3 spans 16 residues. V lost 5 bases to trimming and J lost 0 bases; unmatched junction nucleotides: 6. The germline V gene has CDR1 SEHNR and CDR2 FQNEAQ (reference sequence). The chain's CDR3 is CASSTDRGGSYNEQFF. The DNA of the CDR3 is TGTGCCAGCAGCACAGACAGGGGAGGCTCCTACAATGAGCAGTTCTTC.

The chain carries TRBV7-2 and TRBJ1-2; 10 bases are a match to TRBD1. Per germline, CDR1 SGHTA and CDR2 FQGNSA. The CDR3 spans 13 residues. V trimming: 5 bases; J trimming: 8 bases; junction bases outside the gene matches: 5. The CDR3 DNA reads as TGTGCCAGCAGCGCCGACAGGGGGCAAGGCTACACCTTC. This codes for CASSADRGQGYTF.

V gene TRBV6-5 combines with J gene TRBJ1-2; 7 bases are a match to TRBD1. V was pared by 5 bases and J by 3 bases, with 3 bases of the junction left unmatched. The CDR3 has 13 amino acids. The V gene's germline CDR1 is MNHEY and CDR2 SVGAGI. In DNA form, the CDR3 reads TGTGCCAGCAGTGAGGACAGGCACTATGGCTACACCTTC. Translation gives CASSEDRHYGYTF.